This T cell receptor (beta chain) is drawn from a study of blood T cell repertoires in COVID-19. Whole-study context: Samples of COVID-19 (acute and convalescent) were obtained from the United States, Italy and Spain. PBMCs, B-cell-depleted T cells, or T cells provided the cDNA or gDNA that made up the material.

As processed by the authors: Reference gene primer amplification yielded estimated nucleated cell counts. The assay was immunoSEQ multiplex PCR, and TCRdb's table has in-frame clones only and misses some. V and J calls and clone size follow that table, whereas D and trimming were derived from the DNA. The sample has roughly 180,000 clones; under 85% are singletons. V was clipped by 9 bases and J by 3 bases, with 12 bases between them. Per germline, CDR1 MNHNY and CDR2 SVGAGI (reference sequence). The CDR3 is 13 amino acids. This clonotype originated in a man aged 60 to 69 who had recovered from COVID-19. The sample comprised peripheral blood. The chain carries TRBV6-6 and TRBJ1-3; D is undetermined. CDR3: CASGVAGGNTIYF. Written as DNA, the CDR3 is TGTGCCAGTGGGGTGGCGGGTGGAAACACCATATATTTT.